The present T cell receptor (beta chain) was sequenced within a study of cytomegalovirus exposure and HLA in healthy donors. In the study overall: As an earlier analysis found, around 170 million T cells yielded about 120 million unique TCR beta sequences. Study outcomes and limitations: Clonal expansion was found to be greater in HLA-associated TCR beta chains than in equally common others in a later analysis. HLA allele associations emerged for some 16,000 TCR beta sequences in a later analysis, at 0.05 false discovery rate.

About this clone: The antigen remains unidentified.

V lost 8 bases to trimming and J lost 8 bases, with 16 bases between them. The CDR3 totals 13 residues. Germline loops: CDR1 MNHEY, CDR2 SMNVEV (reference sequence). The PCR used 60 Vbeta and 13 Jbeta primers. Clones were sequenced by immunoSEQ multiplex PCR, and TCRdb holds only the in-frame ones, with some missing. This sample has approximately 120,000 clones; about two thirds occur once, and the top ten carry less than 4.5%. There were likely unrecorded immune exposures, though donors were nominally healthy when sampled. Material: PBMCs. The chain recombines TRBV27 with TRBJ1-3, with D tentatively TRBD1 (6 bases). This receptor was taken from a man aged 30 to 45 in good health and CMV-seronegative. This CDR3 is CASSLLQGDTIYF. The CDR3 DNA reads TGTGCCAGCTCCCTCCTACAGGGAGACACCATATATTTT.